The 18 T cell receptor beta chains below were found in one sample sequenced in a study of shared clonotypes between healthy human individuals. This table comes from immunoSEQ multiplex PCR, and its TCRdb copy is limited to in-frame clones, with some not included. Here the sample spans roughly 1,100,000 clones, 65% to 75% being singletons. The sequenced material came from memory CD4+ T cells sorted from blood. As for subset: CD45RA-negative fraction. These receptors came from a man aged 18-30 years in good health.

The table lists this clone with a few counts. Other DNA sequences within the sample encode an identical CDR3. The chain combines TRBV5-6 with TRBJ2-3; 10 bases fit TRBD2. The CDR3 runs 17 residues. Looked up from germline, CDR1 is SGHDT and CDR2 is YYEEEE. The J segment lost 0 bases and the V segment lost 1 base, leaving 5 bases of the junction unmatched. CDR3 loop: CASSLRTSGLSTDTQYF. The CDR3 nucleotides are TGTGCCAGCAGCTTGCGGACTAGCGGTTTAAGCACAGATACGCAGTATTTT.

The V gene is TRBV10-2, the J gene TRBJ1-2; 7 bases map to TRBD1. Germline CDR1 is WSHSY and CDR2 is SAAADI. Trimming at V came to 6 bases and at J to 1 base, leaving 8 bases not matched to a gene. The CDR3 is 15 residues long. CDR3 sequence reads: CASSDRQGVNYGYTF. CDR3 bases: TGCGCCAGCAGCGATCGACAGGGAGTTAACTATGGCTACACCTTC.

This clone came up a few times. V gene TRBV30 combines with J gene TRBJ1-3; possible D gene TRBD1, 5 bases. V lost 5 bases to trimming and J lost 2 bases, with 7 bases between them. The CDR3 is made up of 12 amino acids. Germline V lookup: CDR1 GTSNPN, CDR2 SVGIG (reference sequence). CDR3 in amino acids: CAWSGTGNTIYF. CDR3 sequence (DNA): TGTGCCTGGTCAGGGACTGGAAACACCATATATTTT. The entire variable domain, with the rest obtained from reference TRBV30 and TRBJ1-3, is as follows: SQTIHQWPATLVQPVGSPLSLECTVEGTSNPNLYWYRQAAGRGLQLLFYSVGIGQISSEVPQNLSASRPQDRQFILSSKKLLLSDSGFYLCAWSGTGNTIYFGEGSWLTVV.

The rearrangement uses TRBV6-5 and TRBJ2-7; 7 nucleotides line up with TRBD1. The ends lost 7 bases at V and 2 bases at J; junction bases unmatched: 11. CDR3 length equals 15 residues. Germline lookup yields CDR1 MNHEY and CDR2 SVGAGI. The CDR3 DNA reads TGTGCCAGCAAAAGGATCCGGGACAGCCCCTACGAGCAGTACTTC. Amino acid sequence: CASKRIRDSPYEQYF.

This chain connects TRBV10-2 to TRBJ2-2, with D possibly matching TRBD1 (6 bases). The CDR3 runs to 14 residues. Trimming left V 5 bases short and J 2 bases short, with 9 bases between. CDR1 is WSHSY, CDR2 SAAADI, per germline. CDR3 loop: CASSRGRNTGELFF. CDR3 DNA: TGCGCCAGCAGTAGGGGGAGAAACACCGGGGAGCTGTTTTTT.

This clone was detected only a few times. Within the sample, other DNA sequences also encode this same CDR3. The chain joins TRBV9 to TRBJ1-1; TRBD1 is a possible D gene (5 bases). The length of the CDR3 is 12 residues. Between the trimmed V and J ends, which lost 3 bases and 4 bases, there was a span of 7 bases. The germline V gene has CDR1 SGDLS and CDR2 YYNGEE. In nucleotides, the CDR3 is TGTGCCAGCAGCGCGGGGGGCACTGAAGCTTTCTTT. This codes for CASSAGGTEAFF. Full variable domain (rest looked up from reference TRBV9 and TRBJ1-1): DSGVTQTPKHLITATGQRVTLRCSPRSGDLSVYWYQQSLDQGLQFLIQYYNGEERAKGNILERFSAQQFPDLHSELNLSSLELGDSALYFCASSAGGTEAFFGQGTRLTVV.

DNA of the CDR3: TGTGCCAGCAGCTTAGGGGGAAGACAGGGGATGTTGTTTTTT. Translating gives CASSLGGRQGMLFF. V gene TRBV11-2 combines with J gene TRBJ2-2; 8 nucleotides match TRBD1. The V gene end was trimmed by 1 base and the J gene end by 15 bases; junction bases not matched to a gene: 10. There are 14 residues in the CDR3. Germline V gene data show CDR1 as SGHAT and CDR2 as FQNNGV. Filled out from reference TRBV11-2 and TRBJ2-2, the complete variable domain reads EAGVAQSPRYKIIEKRQSVAFWCNPISGHATLYWYQQILGQGPKLLIQFQNNGVVDDSQLPKDRFSAERLKGVDSTLKIQPAKLEDSAVYLCASSLGGRQGMLFFGEGSRLTVL.

The chain couples TRBV11-2 to TRBJ2-3; D is possibly TRBD1 or TRBD2 (6 bases each). V dropped 5 bases and J dropped 2 bases, with 14 bases sitting between them. CDR3 length: 15 amino acids. Germline V gene lookup returns CDR1 SGHAT and CDR2 FQNNGV. The CDR3 is CASSAQGRDTDTQYF. CDR3 DNA sequence: TGTGCCAGCAGCGCTCAGGGGCGGGACACAGATACGCAGTATTTT.

This chain connects TRBV10-3 to TRBJ2-3; tentative D call: TRBD2 (6 bases). The germline V gene encodes CDR1 ENHRY and CDR2 SYGVKD. V was shortened by 6 bases and J by 5 bases, with 12 bases between the two germline ends. CDR3 length equals 13 residues. Written as DNA, the CDR3 is TGTGCCATCAGGGCAGGGCGGGAAGATACGCAGTATTTT. The encoded protein is CAIRAGREDTQYF.

Of note for this clone: Other DNA sequences from this sample encode an identical CDR3 as well. V and J are TRBV5-1 and TRBJ2-2; D remains ambiguous. Germline V gene lookup returns CDR1 SGHRS and CDR2 YFSETQ. V was pared by 1 base and J by 6 bases, with 1 base between. This CDR3 is built from 11 residues. The DNA of the CDR3 is TGCGCCAGCAGCTTGTCCGGGGAGCTGTTTTTT. Translating gives CASSLSGELFF. The full variable domain, with the rest looked up from reference TRBV5-1 and TRBJ2-2, is KAGVTQTPRYLIKTRGQQVTLSCSPISGHRSVSWYQQTPGQGLQFLFEYFSETQRNKGNFPGRFSGRQFSNSRSEMNVSTLELGDSALYLCASSLSGELFFGEGSRLTVL.

The chain joins TRBV5-6 to TRBJ2-5, with 8 bases aligning to TRBD2. Germline V gene data show CDR1 as SGHDT and CDR2 as YYEEEE. V gave up 2 bases and J gave up 5 bases; unmatched junction bases: 5. CDR3 length: 14 residues. DNA for the CDR3: TGTGCCAGCAGCTTAGCGGGGGTCACTGAGACCCAGTACTTC. Its translation is CASSLAGVTETQYF.

The chain links TRBV18 to TRBJ2-7; D gene uncertain. V lost 5 bases and J lost 1, with 6 bases in between. CDR1 is KGHSH and CDR2 is LQKENI in the germline V gene. This CDR3 is 12 amino acids long. In DNA form, the CDR3 reads TGTGCCAGCTCAGTTGGATCCTACGAGCAGTACTTC. It yields the protein CASSVGSYEQYF. Full variable domain (rest looked up from reference TRBV18 and TRBJ2-7): NAGVMQNPRHLVRRRGQEARLRCSPMKGHSHVYWYRQLPEEGLKFMVYLQKENIIDESGMPKERFSAEFPKEGPSILRIQQVVRGDSAAYFCASSVGSYEQYFGPGTRLTVT.

This clone was seen a few times. The chain recombines TRBV6-5 with TRBJ2-3; D remains unclear. The CDR3 totals 14 residues. CDR1 is MNHEY, CDR2 SVGAGI, per germline. The V gene lost 2 bases and the J gene lost 0 bases, with 6 bases spanning the gap. CDR3 residues: CASSYVTSTDTQYF. CDR3 bases: TGTGCCAGCAGTTACGTAACTAGCACAGATACGCAGTATTTT.

V gene TRBV28 combines with J gene TRBJ1-5; possibly TRBD1 for D (5 bases). The V and J ends lost 1 base and 5 bases respectively, with 9 bases between them. Germline loops: CDR1 MDHEN, CDR2 SYDVKM. The CDR3 length is 14 residues. CDR3 in amino acids: CASSLSGPYQPQHF. CDR3 nucleotide sequence: TGTGCCAGCAGTTTATCAGGGCCGTATCAGCCCCAGCATTTT. Variable domain in full (rest from reference TRBV28 and TRBJ1-5): DVKVTQSSRYLVKRTGEKVFLECVQDMDHENMFWYRQDPGLGLRLIYFSYDVKMKEKGDIPEGYSVSREKKERFSLILESASTNQTSMYLCASSLSGPYQPQHFGDGTRLSIL.

This chain joins TRBV5-8 and TRBJ1-5; 7 bases line up with TRBD1. The trim removed 1 base at V and 4 bases at J, leaving 5 bases unmatched. Germline V lookup: CDR1 SGHTS, CDR2 YDEGEE. This CDR3 contains 15 residues. The CDR3 DNA reads as TGTGCCAGCAGCTTGCAGGACAGGTTAAATCAGCCCCAGCATTTT. Protein product: CASSLQDRLNQPQHF.

V and J are TRBV30 and TRBJ2-1; 9 bases are shared with TRBD1. The V and J ends lost 2 bases and 6 bases, in that order; junction bases with no gene match: 8. The CDR3 spans 15 residues. CDR1 is GTSNPN and CDR2 is SVGIG in the germline V gene (reference sequence). CDR3 amino acids: CAWSLWGQGTNEQFF. The CDR3 DNA is TGTGCCTGGAGTCTTTGGGGACAGGGCACCAATGAGCAGTTCTTC. The variable domain in full, completed from reference TRBV30 and TRBJ2-1, reads SQTIHQWPATLVQPVGSPLSLECTVEGTSNPNLYWYRQAAGRGLQLLFYSVGIGQISSEVPQNLSASRPQDRQFILSSKKLLLSDSGFYLCAWSLWGQGTNEQFFGPGTRLTVL.

In regard to this clone: Additional DNA sequences in this sample encode the identical CDR3. The gene calls are TRBV4-3 and TRBJ2-3, with TRBD1 matching 9 bases. This CDR3 has 16 residues. Per the germline V gene, CDR1 is LGHNA and CDR2 is YSLEER. V shed 0 bases, J shed 3 bases, and the junction held 4 bases outside the gene matches. CDR3 DNA sequence: TGCGCCAGCAGCCAAGATTGGGACAGGGCAACAGATACGCAGTATTTT. Protein sequence: CASSQDWDRATDTQYF.

This chain joins TRBV4-1 and TRBJ1-6; TRBD1 is a possible D gene (5 bases). V was shortened by 1 base and J by 6 bases, with 10 bases between the two germline ends. Per germline, CDR1 MGHRA and CDR2 YSYEKL. This CDR3 is 15 amino acids long. CDR3 sequence: CASSQAGTINSPLHF. DNA of the CDR3: TGCGCCAGCAGCCAAGCCGGGACCATTAATTCACCCCTCCACTTT.